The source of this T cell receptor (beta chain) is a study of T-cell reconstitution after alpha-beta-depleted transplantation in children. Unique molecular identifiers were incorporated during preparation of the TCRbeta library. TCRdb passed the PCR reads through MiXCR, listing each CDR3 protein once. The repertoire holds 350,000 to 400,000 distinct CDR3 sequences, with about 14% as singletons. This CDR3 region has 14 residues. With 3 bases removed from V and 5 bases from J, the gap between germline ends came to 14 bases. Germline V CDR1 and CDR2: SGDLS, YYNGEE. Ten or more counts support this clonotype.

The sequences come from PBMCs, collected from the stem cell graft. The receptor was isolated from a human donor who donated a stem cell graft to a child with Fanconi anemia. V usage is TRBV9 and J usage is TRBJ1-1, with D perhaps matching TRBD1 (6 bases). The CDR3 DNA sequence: TGTGCCAGCAGCGCTGGACAGCGACAAACTGAAGCTTTCTTT. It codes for CASSAGQRQTEAFF.